This T cell receptor beta chain was retrieved from a study of T cells expressing NK-cell markers. Study summary: CD3+CD56+NKG2C+, CD3+CD56+NKG2C- and CD3+CD56-NKG2C+ T cells, once sorted, supplied the TCR beta repertoires. Study-level points and caveats: Similarly, these clonotypes led the CD3+CD56-NKG2C+ fraction as well in several donors. Of CD8+ T cells, 1.0-7.0% belonged to dominant NKG2C+ clonotypes in six or seven donors.

With UMIs, 5'RACE template switching was used to make TCR beta cDNA. Each CDR3 protein gets one entry in TCRdb, which reprocessed the 5' RACE reads and gives no DNA. Its listing shows 250,000 to 300,000 distinct CDR3 sequences. There are 16 residues in the CDR3. CDR1 SGHDT and CDR2 YYEEEE come from the germline V gene. With regard to this clonotype: Antigen specificity is unknown.

Sequenced input: blood T cells: a sorted CD56 or NKG2C T cell subset, CD4+ or CD8+ T cells, or bulk PBMC T cells (not recorded which). The TCR comes from a woman aged 18-70 years in good health. The genes are TRBV5-6 and TRBJ2-4. Here the CDR3 reads CASSLVPTGAKNIQYF.